Below, 5 T cell receptor beta chains from the same sample are listed, as sequenced in a study of human T cells and chemical hapten exposure. What the library attached to individual cDNA molecules were unique molecular identifiers. TCRdb re-called the reads with MiXCR, one entry per CDR3 protein. Of about 120,000 distinct CDR3 sequences listed, 8.5% are singletons. Total RNA was extracted from unfractionated whole blood. The material sequenced was whole blood. The receptors derive from a human donor in good health. Some clones in this sample may be carry-over from other donors' samples.

The chain is built from TRBV5-1 and TRBJ2-6; TRBD1 might be the D (6 bases). Trimming pared 7 bases from V and 2 bases from J, leaving 13 bases between. CDR1 is SGHRS and CDR2 is YFSETQ in the germline V gene. The CDR3 covers 15 residues. For the CDR3, the DNA is TGCGCCAGCTTTGACAGGACGGCTGGGGCCAACGTCCTGACTTTC. It translates to CASFDRTAGANVLTF.

About this clonotype: Given a much more abundant clone one base away, this may be a read error. The chain has TRBV11-1 and TRBJ1-4; TRBD1 might be the D (5 bases). This CDR3 is 14 amino acids long. The V end was cut by 10 bases, the J end by 5 bases, with 17 bases between. The germline CDR1 and CDR2 sequences are SGHAT and FQDESV (reference sequence). In nucleotides, the CDR3 is TGTGCCAACAGTCCCGGGACTGGGAATGAAAAACTGTTTTTT. Residues: CANSPGTGNEKLFF. The entire variable domain, with the rest obtained from reference TRBV11-1 and TRBJ1-4, is as follows: EAEVAQSPRYKITEKSQAVAFWCDPISGHATLYWYRQILGQGPELLVQFQDESVVDDSQLPKDRFSAERLKGVDSTLKIQPAELGDSAMYLCANSPGTGNEKLFFGSGTQLSVL.

The chain carries TRBV7-9 and TRBJ2-3, with TRBD2 matching 13 bases. The CDR3 contains 16 residues. Germline V gene lookup returns CDR1 SEHNR and CDR2 FQNEAQ (reference sequence). J was trimmed by 5 bases and V by 6 bases; bases with no gene match: 8. For the CDR3, the DNA is TGTGCCAGCAGATACCCCGGGACTAGCGGGGAAGATACGCAGTATTTT. Its protein product is CASRYPGTSGEDTQYF.

The V gene is TRBV6-6, the J gene TRBJ1-5; tentatively, D is TRBD1 (6 bases). The V gene lost 4 bases and the J gene lost 1 base, with 11 bases spanning the gap. Germline CDR1 reads MNHNY; CDR2 reads SVGAGI (reference sequence). The CDR3 consists of 15 residues. CDR3 in DNA: TGTGCCAGCAGTTCTACGGACAGAAGCAATCAGCCCCAGCATTTT. This encodes CASSSTDRSNQPQHF.

This clonotype has a count of ten or more. V and J are TRBV5-1 and TRBJ1-1; TRBD1 matches 8 bases. Germline CDR1 SGHRS, CDR2 YFSETQ. V shed 5 bases, J shed 1 base, and the junction held 7 bases outside the gene matches. The CDR3 has 15 residues. The CDR3 DNA follows: TGCGCCAGCAGGCAGGGGGCGCGGGGGAACACTGAAGCTTTCTTT. As protein: CASRQGARGNTEAFF.